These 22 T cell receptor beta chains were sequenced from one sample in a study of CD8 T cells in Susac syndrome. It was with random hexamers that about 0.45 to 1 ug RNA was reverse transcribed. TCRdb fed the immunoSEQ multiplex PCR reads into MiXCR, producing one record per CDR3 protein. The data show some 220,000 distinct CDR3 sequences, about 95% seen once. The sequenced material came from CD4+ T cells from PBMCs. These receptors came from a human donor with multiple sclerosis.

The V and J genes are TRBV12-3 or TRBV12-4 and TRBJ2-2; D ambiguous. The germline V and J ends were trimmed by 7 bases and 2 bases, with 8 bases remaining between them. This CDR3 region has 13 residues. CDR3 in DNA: TGTGCCAGCACCATAACTAACACCGGGGAGCTGTTTTTT. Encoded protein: CASTITNTGELFF.

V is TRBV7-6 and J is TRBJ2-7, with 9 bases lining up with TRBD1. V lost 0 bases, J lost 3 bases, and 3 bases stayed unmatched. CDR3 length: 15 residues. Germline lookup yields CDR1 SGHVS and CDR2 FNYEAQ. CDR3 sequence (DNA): TGTGCCAGCAGCTTAGCGAACAGGGGGCTCTACGAGCAGTACTTC. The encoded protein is CASSLANRGLYEQYF.

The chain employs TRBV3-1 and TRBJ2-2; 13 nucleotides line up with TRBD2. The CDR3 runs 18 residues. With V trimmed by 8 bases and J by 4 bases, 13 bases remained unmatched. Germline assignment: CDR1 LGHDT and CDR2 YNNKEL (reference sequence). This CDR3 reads CASSLGLAGSGSTGELFF. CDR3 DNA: TGTGCCAGCTCCCTGGGACTAGCGGGAAGCGGCAGCACCGGGGAGCTGTTTTTT.

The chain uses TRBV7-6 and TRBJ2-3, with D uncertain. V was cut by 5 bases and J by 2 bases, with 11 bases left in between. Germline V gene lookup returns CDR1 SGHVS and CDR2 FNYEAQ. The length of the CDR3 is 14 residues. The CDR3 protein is CASSRRSFTDTQYF. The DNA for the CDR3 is TGTGCCAGCAGCCGCAGGTCGTTCACAGATACGCAGTATTTT. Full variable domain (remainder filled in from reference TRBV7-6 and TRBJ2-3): GAGVSQSPRYKVTKRGQDVALRCDPISGHVSLYWYRQALGQGPEFLTYFNYEAQQDKSGLPNDRFSAERPEGSISTLTIQRTEQRDSAMYRCASSRRSFTDTQYFGPGTRLTVL.

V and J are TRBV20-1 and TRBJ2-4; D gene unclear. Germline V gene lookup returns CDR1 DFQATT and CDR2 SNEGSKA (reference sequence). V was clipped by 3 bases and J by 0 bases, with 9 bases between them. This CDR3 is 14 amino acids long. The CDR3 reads CSASEQLAKNIQYF. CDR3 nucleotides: TGCAGTGCTAGTGAACAGCTAGCCAAAAACATTCAGTACTTC.

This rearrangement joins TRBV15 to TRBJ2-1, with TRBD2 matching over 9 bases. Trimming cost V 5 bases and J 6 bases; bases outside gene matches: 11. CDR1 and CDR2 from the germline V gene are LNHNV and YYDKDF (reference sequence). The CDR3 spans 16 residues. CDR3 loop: CATSPEGRGGLNEQFF. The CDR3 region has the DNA TGTGCCACCAGCCCCGAGGGGCGGGGGGGCCTCAATGAGCAGTTCTTC.

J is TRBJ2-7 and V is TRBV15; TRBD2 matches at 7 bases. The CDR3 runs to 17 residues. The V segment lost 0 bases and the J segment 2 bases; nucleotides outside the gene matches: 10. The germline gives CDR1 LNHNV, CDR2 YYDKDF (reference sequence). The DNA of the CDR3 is TGTGCCACCAGCAGAGATTCGGGCGGGAGACTGCCCTACGAGCAGTACTTC. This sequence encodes CATSRDSGGRLPYEQYF.

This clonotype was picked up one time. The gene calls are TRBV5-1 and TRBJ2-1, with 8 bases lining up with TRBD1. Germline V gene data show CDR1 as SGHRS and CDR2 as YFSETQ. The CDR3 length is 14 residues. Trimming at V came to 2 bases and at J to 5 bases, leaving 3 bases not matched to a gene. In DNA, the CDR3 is TGCGCCAGCAGCTTAGTGACAGGGGACAATGAGCAGTTCTTC. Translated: CASSLVTGDNEQFF.

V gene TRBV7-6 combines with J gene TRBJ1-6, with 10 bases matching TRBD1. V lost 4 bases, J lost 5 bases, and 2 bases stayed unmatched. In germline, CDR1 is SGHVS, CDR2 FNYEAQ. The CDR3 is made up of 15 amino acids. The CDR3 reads CASSWGQGNNSPLHF. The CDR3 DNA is TGTGCCAGCAGCTGGGGACAGGGGAATAATTCACCCCTCCACTTT.

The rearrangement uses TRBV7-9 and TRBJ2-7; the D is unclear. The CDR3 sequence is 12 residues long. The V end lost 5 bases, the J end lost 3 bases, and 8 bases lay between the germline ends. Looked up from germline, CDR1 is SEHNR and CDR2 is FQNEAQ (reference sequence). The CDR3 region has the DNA TGTGCCAGCAGCCCTGAGAACTACGAGCAGTACTTC. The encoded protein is CASSPENYEQYF. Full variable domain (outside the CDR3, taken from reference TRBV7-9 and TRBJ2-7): DTGVSQNPRHKITKRGQNVTFRCDPISEHNRLYWYRQTLGQGPEFLTYFQNEAQLEKSRLLSDRFSAERPKGSFSTLEIQRTEQGDSAMYLCASSPENYEQYFGPGTRLTVT.

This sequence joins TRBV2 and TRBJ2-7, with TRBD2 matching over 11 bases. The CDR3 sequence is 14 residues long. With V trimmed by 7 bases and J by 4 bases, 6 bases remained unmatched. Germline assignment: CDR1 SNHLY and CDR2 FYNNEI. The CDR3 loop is CASTRTSGLYEQYF. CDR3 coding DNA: TGTGCCAGCACGCGGACTAGCGGGTTATACGAGCAGTACTTC.

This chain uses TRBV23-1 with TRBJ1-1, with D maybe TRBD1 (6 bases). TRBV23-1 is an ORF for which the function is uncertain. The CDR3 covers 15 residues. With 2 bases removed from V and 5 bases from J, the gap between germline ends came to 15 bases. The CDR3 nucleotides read TGCGCCAGCAGTCAAGTATACAGGGAATATACTGAAGCTTTCTTT. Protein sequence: CASSQVYREYTEAFF.

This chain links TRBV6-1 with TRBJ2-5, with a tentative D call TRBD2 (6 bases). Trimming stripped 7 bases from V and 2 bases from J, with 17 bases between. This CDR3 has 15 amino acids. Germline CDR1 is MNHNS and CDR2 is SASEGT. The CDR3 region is CASTTPRGWQETQYF. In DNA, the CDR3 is TGTGCCAGCACTACGCCCCGGGGGTGGCAAGAGACCCAGTACTTC.

The chain's CDR3 is CAWSVSGHNQPQHF. As DNA, the CDR3 is TGTGCCTGGAGTGTCTCGGGTCACAATCAGCCCCAGCATTTT. The rearrangement uses TRBV30 and TRBJ1-5; D ambiguous. V lost 0 bases and J 3 bases, leaving 9 bases between the germline ends. The length of the CDR3 is 14 residues. Germline CDR1 reads GTSNPN; CDR2 reads SVGIG (reference sequence).

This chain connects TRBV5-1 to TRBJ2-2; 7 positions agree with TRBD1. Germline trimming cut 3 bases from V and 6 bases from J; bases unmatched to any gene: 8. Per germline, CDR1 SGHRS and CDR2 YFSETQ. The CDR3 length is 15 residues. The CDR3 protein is CASSSGTAVAGELFF. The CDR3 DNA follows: TGCGCCAGCAGCTCCGGGACAGCTGTGGCCGGGGAGCTGTTTTTT.

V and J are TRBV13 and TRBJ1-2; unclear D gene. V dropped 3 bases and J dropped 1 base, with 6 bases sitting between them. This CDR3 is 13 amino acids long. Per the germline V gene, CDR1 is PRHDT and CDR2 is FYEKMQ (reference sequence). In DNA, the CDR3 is TGTGCCAGCAGCTTTAAAGTTAACTATGGCTACACCTTC. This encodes CASSFKVNYGYTF.

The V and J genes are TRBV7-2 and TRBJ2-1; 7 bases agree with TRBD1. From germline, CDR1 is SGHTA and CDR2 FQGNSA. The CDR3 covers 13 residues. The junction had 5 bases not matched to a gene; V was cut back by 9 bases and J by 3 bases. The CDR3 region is CASGTVSYNEQFF. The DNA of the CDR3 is TGTGCCAGTGGGACAGTGAGCTACAATGAGCAGTTCTTC.

CDR3: CASSPLRQADYEQYF. CDR3 nucleotide sequence: TGTGCCAGCAGTCCCCTCCGACAGGCGGACTACGAGCAGTACTTC. The chain combines TRBV28 with TRBJ2-7, with D possibly TRBD1 on 6 matching bases. The V gene's germline CDR1 is MDHEN and CDR2 SYDVKM. The CDR3 runs to 15 residues. Trimming shortened V by 5 bases and J by 3 bases, and 17 bases separated the two germline ends. The variable domain in full, completed from reference TRBV28 and TRBJ2-7, reads DVKVTQSSRYLVKRTGEKVFLECVQDMDHENMFWYRQDPGLGLRLIYFSYDVKMKEKGDIPEGYSVSREKKERFSLILESASTNQTSMYLCASSPLRQADYEQYFGPGTRLTVT.

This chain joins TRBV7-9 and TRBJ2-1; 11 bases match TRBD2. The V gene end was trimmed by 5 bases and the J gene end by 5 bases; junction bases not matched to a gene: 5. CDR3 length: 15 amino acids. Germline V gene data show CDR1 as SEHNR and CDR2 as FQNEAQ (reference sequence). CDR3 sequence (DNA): TGTGCCAGCAGCGTTAGCGGGGGGGCCAACAATGAGCAGTTCTTC. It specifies CASSVSGGANNEQFF.

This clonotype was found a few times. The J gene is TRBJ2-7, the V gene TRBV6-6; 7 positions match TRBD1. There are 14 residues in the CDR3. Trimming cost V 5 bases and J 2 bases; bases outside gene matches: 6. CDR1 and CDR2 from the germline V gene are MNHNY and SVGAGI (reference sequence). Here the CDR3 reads CASSPRQGPYEQYF. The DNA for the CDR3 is TGTGCCAGCAGTCCCCGACAGGGTCCCTACGAGCAGTACTTC.

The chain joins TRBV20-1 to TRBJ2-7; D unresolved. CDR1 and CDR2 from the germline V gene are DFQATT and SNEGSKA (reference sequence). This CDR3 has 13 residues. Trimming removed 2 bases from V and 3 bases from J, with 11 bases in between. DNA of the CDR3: TGCAGTGCTAGACCAACAGCCGTCTACGAGCAGTACTTC. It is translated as CSARPTAVYEQYF.

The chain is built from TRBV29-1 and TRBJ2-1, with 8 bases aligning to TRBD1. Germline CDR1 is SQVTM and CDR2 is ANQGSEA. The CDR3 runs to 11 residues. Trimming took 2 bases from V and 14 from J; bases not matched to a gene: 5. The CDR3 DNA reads TGCAGCGTTGAATTAGGACAGGGAAAGTTCTTC. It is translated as CSVELGQGKFF.